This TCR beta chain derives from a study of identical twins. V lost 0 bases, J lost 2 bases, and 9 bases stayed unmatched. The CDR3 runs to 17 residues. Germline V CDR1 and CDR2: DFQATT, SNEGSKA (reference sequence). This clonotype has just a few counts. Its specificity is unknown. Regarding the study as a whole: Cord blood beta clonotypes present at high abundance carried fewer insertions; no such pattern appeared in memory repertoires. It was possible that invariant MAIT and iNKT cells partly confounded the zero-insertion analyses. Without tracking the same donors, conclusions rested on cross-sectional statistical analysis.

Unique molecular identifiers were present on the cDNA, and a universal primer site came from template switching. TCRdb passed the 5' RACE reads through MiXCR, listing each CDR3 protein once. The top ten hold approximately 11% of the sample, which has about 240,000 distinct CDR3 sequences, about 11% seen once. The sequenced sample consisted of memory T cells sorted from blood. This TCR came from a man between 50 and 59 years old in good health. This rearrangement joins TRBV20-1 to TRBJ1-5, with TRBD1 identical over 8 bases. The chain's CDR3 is CSARDAAGGYGNQPQHF. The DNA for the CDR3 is TGCAGTGCTAGAGATGCGGCAGGGGGCTATGGCAATCAGCCCCAGCATTTT.